The following is a TCR beta chain sequence with its context. This record belongs to a study of technical replicates of blood from four donors. The data were produced by immunoSEQ multiplex PCR, yet TCRdb's version contains in-frame clones alone and is incomplete. Among tens of thousands of clones, 85% to 95% were seen once, and the ten largest hold around 0.38%. Germline CDR1 MDHEN, CDR2 SYDVKM. V was pared by 8 bases and J by 3 bases, with 26 bases between. The CDR3 has 18 residues. The sequence was obtained from a human donor in good health. The V and J genes are TRBV28 and TRBJ2-1; D is perhaps TRBD2 (6 bases). The source material was T cells isolated from PBMCs. CDR3 in DNA: TGTGCCAGCGTAGGGCCCGGGCGGGGATACGATAGCTACAATGAGCAGTTCTTC. Amino acids: CASVGPGRGYDSYNEQFF.